These 15 T cell receptor beta chains share one sample of origin, sequenced in a study of OX40 agonist ivuxolimab in advanced cancers. Clones were read by immunoSEQ multiplex PCR, and TCRdb kept only the in-frame ones, dropping some. Here the sample spans more than 45,000 clones, approximately 94% being singletons. The sequences come from CD4+ or CD8+ T cells sorted from blood, collected in a trial of the OX40 agonist ivuxolimab. Source of these receptors: an adult with an advanced solid tumor such as melanoma, head and neck, liver or kidney cancer.

This clone has only one observation. This rearrangement joins TRBV27 to TRBJ2-2; D is unresolved. CDR1 MNHEY and CDR2 SMNVEV come from the germline V gene (reference sequence). This CDR3 is built from 14 residues. V was pared by 2 bases and J by 0 bases, with 4 bases between. The chain's CDR3 is CASSLGANTGELFF. The CDR3 DNA reads as TGTGCCAGCAGTTTAGGGGCGAACACCGGGGAGCTGTTTTTT.

This clone was counted between two and nine times. The chain employs TRBV2 and TRBJ2-2, with unresolved D. The V end was cut by 4 bases, the J end by 3 bases, with 3 bases between. CDR3 length: 12 residues. The germline V gene encodes CDR1 SNHLY and CDR2 FYNNEI. The CDR3 is CASSVHTGELFF. In DNA, the CDR3 is TGTGCCAGCAGTGTGCACACCGGGGAGCTGTTTTTT.

This clone has a single count. This chain joins TRBV28 and TRBJ1-5; D ambiguous. CDR1 is MDHEN, CDR2 SYDVKM, per germline. The CDR3 loop spans 14 amino acids. Trimming shortened V by 4 bases and J by 8 bases, and 15 bases separated the two germline ends. Written as DNA, the CDR3 is TGTGCCAGCAGTTGGGAGCCCGCGGGAAAGCCCCAGCATTTT. This codes for CASSWEPAGKPQHF.

The rearrangement joins TRBV11-3 to TRBJ2-7; D is ambiguous. Trimming removed 5 bases from V and 0 bases from J, with 17 bases in between. Per germline, CDR1 SGHNT and CDR2 YENEEA. This CDR3 spans 16 amino acids. The chain's CDR3 is CASSLLTGPFSYEQYF. The CDR3 DNA reads as TGTGCCAGCAGCCTGCTAACCGGGCCCTTCTCCTACGAGCAGTACTTC.

Here the CDR3 DNA reads TGTGCCTACTTGACGACAGGGCGCGAGCAGTACTTC. Its protein is CAYLTTGREQYF. This chain uses TRBV30 with TRBJ2-7; TRBD1 aligns across 7 bases. Trimming at V came to 7 bases and at J to 6 bases, leaving 9 bases not matched to a gene. Per the germline V gene, CDR1 is GTSNPN and CDR2 is SVGIG (reference sequence). The CDR3 loop spans 12 amino acids.

This clone was observed a single time. The rearrangement uses TRBV19 and TRBJ2-3, with D uncertain. This CDR3 region has 14 residues. CDR1 is LNHDA and CDR2 is SQIVND in the germline V gene (reference sequence). Trimming took 7 bases from V and 1 from J, leaving 12 bases between them. The CDR3, as DNA: TGTGCCAGTACCCCCTTTTTTGGCACAGATACGCAGTATTTT. Its protein is CASTPFFGTDTQYF.

The chain employs TRBV6-5 and TRBJ1-1, with D hard to call. The CDR3 spans 12 residues. The germline V and J ends were trimmed by 5 bases and 8 bases, with 12 bases remaining between them. Germline values: CDR1 MNHEY, CDR2 SVGAGI. The CDR3 coding sequence is TGTGCCAGCAGTCCTTCGGGAATAGAAGCTTTCTTT. This sequence encodes CASSPSGIEAFF.

J is TRBJ2-1 and V is TRBV28; 9 bases map to TRBD2. The CDR3 consists of 18 residues. Trimming took 5 bases from V and 2 from J; bases not matched to a gene: 13. Germline CDR1 MDHEN, CDR2 SYDVKM. For the CDR3, the DNA is TGTGCCAGCAGTCCTGGGGCTAGCGGGAAAGGAACCTACAATGAGCAGTTCTTC. Its translation is CASSPGASGKGTYNEQFF.

The chain has TRBV19 and TRBJ2-3; D is ambiguous. The ends were cut back, 2 bases at V and 4 bases at J, with 4 bases in the middle. The CDR3 is 12 residues long. Germline-derived CDR1 and CDR2 are LNHDA and SQIVND (reference sequence). CDR3 loop: CASSITADTQYF. In DNA form, the CDR3 reads TGTGCCAGTAGTATAACCGCAGATACGCAGTATTTT.

This clone came up once. The chain joins TRBV29-1 to TRBJ2-1, with D perhaps being TRBD1 or TRBD2 (5 bases each). The germline V and J ends were trimmed by 7 bases and 2 bases, with 18 bases remaining between them. The CDR3 loop spans 15 amino acids. Looked up from germline, CDR1 is SQVTM and CDR2 is ANQGSEA. CDR3 coding DNA: TGCAGCGCTAGCCCCCTGCAGGGAACCTACAATGAGCAGTTCTTC. It yields the protein CSASPLQGTYNEQFF.

This clone was picked up one time. The chain uses TRBV6-5 and TRBJ1-2, with D hard to call. This CDR3 is built from 13 residues. Trimming removed 5 bases at V and 8 bases at J, with 15 bases between. Germline V gene data show CDR1 as MNHEY and CDR2 as SVGAGI. The CDR3 DNA is TGTGCCAGCAGTCAACCTCCGGGAGGAGGCTACACCTTC. Protein product: CASSQPPGGGYTF.

This sequence joins TRBV6-6 and TRBJ2-7, with D perhaps TRBD1 (6 bases). CDR1 and CDR2 (germline): MNHNY, SVGAGI (reference sequence). The length of the CDR3 is 12 residues. Trimming removed 5 bases at V and 11 bases at J, with 16 bases between. The CDR3 spells CASSTTDRREYF. CDR3 nucleotides: TGTGCCAGCAGTACCACCGACAGGCGCGAGTACTTC.

The CDR3 loop reads CSVVGGTVNFYYGYTF. The CDR3 nucleotides read TGCAGCGTTGTTGGGGGGACAGTTAACTTCTACTATGGCTACACCTTC. The chain joins TRBV29-1 to TRBJ1-2, with TRBD1 identical over 7 bases. The CDR3 totals 16 residues. In germline, CDR1 is SQVTM, CDR2 ANQGSEA. The V gene end was trimmed by 4 bases and the J gene end by 3 bases; junction bases not matched to a gene: 14.

The genes are TRBV9 and TRBJ2-7; 9 nucleotides line up with TRBD2. CDR1 SGDLS and CDR2 YYNGEE come from the germline V gene. This CDR3 contains 17 residues. With V trimmed by 0 bases and J by 4 bases, 11 bases remained unmatched. The CDR3 here is CASSVGAGGPLGYEQYF. The CDR3 DNA follows: TGTGCCAGCAGCGTAGGCGCGGGAGGGCCTTTAGGATACGAGCAGTACTTC.

This clone was seen only once. The chain uses TRBV6-6 and TRBJ2-7, with unresolved D. Germline loops: CDR1 MNHNY, CDR2 SVGAGI (reference sequence). The V end was cut by 2 bases, the J end by 3 bases, with 8 bases between. The CDR3 has 13 residues. The CDR3 spells CASSYRNSYEQYF. The CDR3 DNA sequence: TGTGCCAGCAGTTACAGGAACAGCTACGAGCAGTACTTC.